This TCR beta chain originates from a study of vaccination effects on CD4 cells after COVID-19. Sequencing used immunoSEQ multiplex PCR; TCRdb keeps in-frame clones, though not all of them. The sample shows tens of thousands of clones, 77% of them seen only once. This clone came up a few times. Its antigen is as yet unknown. Culturing for ten to eleven days preceded CD4+ T cell isolation. The germline V gene encodes CDR1 MDHEN and CDR2 SYDVKM. Trimming left V 10 bases short and J 8 bases short, with 20 bases between. The length of the CDR3 is 13 residues. The source is a human donor who received a COVID-19 vaccine. Sequenced here: CD4+ T cells from PBMCs cultured without peptide, sampled before COVID-19 vaccination. This chain uses TRBV28 with TRBJ1-2; TRBD1 might be the D (6 bases). This CDR3 is CATLKGGLWGYTF. In nucleotides, the CDR3 is TGTGCCACACTCAAAGGGGGGCTATGGGGCTACACCTTC.